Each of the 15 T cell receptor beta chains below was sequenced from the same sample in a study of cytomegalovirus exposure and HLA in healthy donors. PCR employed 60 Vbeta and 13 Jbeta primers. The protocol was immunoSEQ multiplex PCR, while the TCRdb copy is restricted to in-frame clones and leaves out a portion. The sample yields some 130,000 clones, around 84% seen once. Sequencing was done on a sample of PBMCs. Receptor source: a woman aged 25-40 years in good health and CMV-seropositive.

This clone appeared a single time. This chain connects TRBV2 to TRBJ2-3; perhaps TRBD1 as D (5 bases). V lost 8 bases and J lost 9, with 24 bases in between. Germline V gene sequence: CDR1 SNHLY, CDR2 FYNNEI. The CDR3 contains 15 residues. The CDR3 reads CASGADPPRVGTQYF. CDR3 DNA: TGTGCCAGCGGAGCAGACCCCCCCAGGGTGGGGACGCAGTATTTT.

CDR3 in amino acids: CASNLGNNEQFF. The CDR3 DNA is TGTGCCAGCAACCTAGGAAACAATGAGCAGTTCTTC. The rearrangement links TRBV4-2 to TRBJ2-1, with D unclear. The CDR3 loop spans 12 amino acids. Germline-derived CDR1 and CDR2 are LGHNA and YNFKEQ. V was pared by 7 bases and J by 5 bases, with 9 bases between.

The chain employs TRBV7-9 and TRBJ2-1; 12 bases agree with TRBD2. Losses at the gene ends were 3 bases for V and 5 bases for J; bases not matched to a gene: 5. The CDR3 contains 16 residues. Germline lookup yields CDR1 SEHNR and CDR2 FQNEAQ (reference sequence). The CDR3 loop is CASSLASGGANNEQFF. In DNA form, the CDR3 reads TGTGCCAGCAGCTTGGCTAGCGGGGGGGCCAACAATGAGCAGTTCTTC.

CDR3 in amino acids: CASSRGGIANEKLFF. The DNA for the CDR3 is TGTGCCAGCAGCCGAGGAGGCATAGCTAATGAAAAACTGTTTTTT. The chain carries TRBV5-4 and TRBJ1-4, with D uncertain. The V gene lost 4 bases and the J gene lost 3 bases, with 13 bases spanning the gap. This CDR3 contains 15 residues. Germline CDR1 and CDR2: SGHNT and YYREEE (reference sequence). Together with reference TRBV5-4 and TRBJ1-4, the CDR3 gives the full variable domain: ETGVTQSPTHLIKTRGQQVTLRCSSQSGHNTVSWYQQALGQGPQFIFQYYREEENGRGNFPPRFSGLQFPNYSSELNVNALELDDSALYLCASSRGGIANEKLFFGSGTQLSVL.

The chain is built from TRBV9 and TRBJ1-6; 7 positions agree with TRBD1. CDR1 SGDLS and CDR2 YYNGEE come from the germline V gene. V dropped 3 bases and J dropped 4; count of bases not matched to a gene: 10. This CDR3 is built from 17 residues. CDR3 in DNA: TGTGCCAGCAGCGAACGGGGACAGACTTTTTATAATTCACCCCTCCACTTT. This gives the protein CASSERGQTFYNSPLHF.

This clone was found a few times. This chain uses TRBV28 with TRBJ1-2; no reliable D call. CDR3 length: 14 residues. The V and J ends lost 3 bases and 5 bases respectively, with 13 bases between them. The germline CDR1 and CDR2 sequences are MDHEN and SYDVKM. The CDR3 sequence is CASSLGTGEYGYTF. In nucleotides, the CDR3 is TGTGCCAGCAGTTTGGGCACCGGGGAGTATGGCTACACCTTC.

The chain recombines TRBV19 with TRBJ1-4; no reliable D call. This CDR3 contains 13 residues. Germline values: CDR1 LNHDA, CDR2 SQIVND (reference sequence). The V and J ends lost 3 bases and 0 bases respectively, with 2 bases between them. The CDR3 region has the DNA TGTGCCAGTAGTATCGCAACTAATGAAAAACTGTTTTTT. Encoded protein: CASSIATNEKLFF.

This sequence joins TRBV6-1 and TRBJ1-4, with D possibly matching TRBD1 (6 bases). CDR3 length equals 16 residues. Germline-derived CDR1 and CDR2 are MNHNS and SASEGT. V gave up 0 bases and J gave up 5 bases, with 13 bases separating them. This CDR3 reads CASSEAMGRGNEKLFF. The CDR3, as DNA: TGTGCCAGCAGTGAAGCGATGGGGAGGGGGAATGAAAAACTGTTTTTT.

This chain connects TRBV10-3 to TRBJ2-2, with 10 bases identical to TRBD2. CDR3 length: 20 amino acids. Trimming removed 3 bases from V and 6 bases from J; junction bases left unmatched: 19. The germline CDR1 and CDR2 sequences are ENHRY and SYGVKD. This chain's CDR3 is CAISDPGRWVAGGSSGELFF. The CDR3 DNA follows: TGTGCCATCAGTGACCCCGGACGGTGGGTAGCGGGGGGAAGCTCCGGGGAGCTGTTTTTT.

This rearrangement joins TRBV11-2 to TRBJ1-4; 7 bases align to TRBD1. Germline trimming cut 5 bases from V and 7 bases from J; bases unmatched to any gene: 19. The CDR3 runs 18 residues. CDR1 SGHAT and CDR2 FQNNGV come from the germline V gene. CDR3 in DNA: TGTGCCAGCAGCCGGGAGAGGGGGCGAAGTCGCCTTATTGAAAAACTGTTTTTT. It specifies CASSRERGRSRLIEKLFF.

The CDR3 DNA reads as TGTGCCAGCAGCTTATTTCTCAGGGAGGATTCTAATGAAAAACTGTTTTTT. It specifies CASSLFLREDSNEKLFF. The genes are TRBV5-6 and TRBJ1-4; D is perhaps TRBD1 (5 bases). The CDR3 is made up of 17 amino acids. V was pared by 2 bases and J by 3 bases, with 17 bases between. The V gene's germline CDR1 is SGHDT and CDR2 YYEEEE.

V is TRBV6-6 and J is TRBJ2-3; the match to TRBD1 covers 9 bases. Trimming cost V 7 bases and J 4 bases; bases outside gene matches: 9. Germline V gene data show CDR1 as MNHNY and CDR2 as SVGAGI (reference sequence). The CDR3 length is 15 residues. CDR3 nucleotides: TGTGCCAGCAACACACCGGGACAGGGATCAGATACGCAGTATTTT. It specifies CASNTPGQGSDTQYF.

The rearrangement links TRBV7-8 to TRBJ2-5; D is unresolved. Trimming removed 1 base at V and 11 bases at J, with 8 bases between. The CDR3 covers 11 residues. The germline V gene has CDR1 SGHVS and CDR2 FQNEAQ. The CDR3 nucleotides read TGTGCCAGCAGCTTAGGGCCCCAGCAGTACTTC. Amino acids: CASSLGPQQYF.

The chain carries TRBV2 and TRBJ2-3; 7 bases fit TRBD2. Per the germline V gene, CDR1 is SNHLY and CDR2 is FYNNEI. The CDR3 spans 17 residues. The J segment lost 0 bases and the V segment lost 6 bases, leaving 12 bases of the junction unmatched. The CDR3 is CASSPMASGPSTDTQYF. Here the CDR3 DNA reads TGTGCCAGCAGCCCCATGGCTAGCGGACCGAGCACAGATACGCAGTATTTT.

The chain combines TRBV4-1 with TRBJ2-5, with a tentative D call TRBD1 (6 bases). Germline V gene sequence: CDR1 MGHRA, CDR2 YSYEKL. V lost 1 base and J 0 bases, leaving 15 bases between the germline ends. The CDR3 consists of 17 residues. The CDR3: CASSQGVLGGDQETQYF. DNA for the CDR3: TGCGCCAGCAGCCAAGGAGTTTTAGGGGGTGACCAAGAGACCCAGTACTTC.